Below are 19 T cell receptor beta chains sequenced from a single sample in a study of T cell responses to AZD1222 COVID-19 vaccine. Using immunoSEQ multiplex PCR, the repertoire was profiled, and TCRdb retains in-frame clones only, with some absent. Here the sample spans fewer than 200,000 clones, 80% to 90% being singletons. This material consisted of peripheral blood, taken on day 0 of AZD1222 vaccination. The receptor source for this set is an adult in good health.

This sequence joins TRBV27 and TRBJ2-3, with TRBD1 matching 7 bases. Germline CDR1 reads MNHEY; CDR2 reads SMNVEV (reference sequence). The CDR3 loop spans 14 amino acids. V was clipped by 5 bases and J by 4 bases; unmatched bases: 6. CDR3 region: CASSQPTGSDTQYF. CDR3 sequence (DNA): TGTGCCAGCAGTCAACCGACAGGGTCAGATACGCAGTATTTT.

Comments on this clone: The germline gene is not matched at one end of the junction; a read error may be the cause. The chain joins TRBV19 to TRBJ2-1; weak D call: TRBD2 (7 bases). The CDR3 covers 15 residues. Germline V gives CDR1 LNHDA, CDR2 SQIVND (reference sequence). CDR3 nucleotides: TGTGCCAGTAGAATAGGGGGGGCTCCCTACAATGAGCAGTTCTTC. Amino acids: CASRIGGAPYNEQFF.

The chain employs TRBV10-1 and TRBJ2-7; no reliable D call. The CDR3 loop spans 10 amino acids. Germline V gives CDR1 WNHNN, CDR2 SYGVQD (reference sequence). V was cut by 7 bases and J by 3 bases, with 4 bases left in between. This CDR3 reads CASILYEQYF. The CDR3 DNA is TGCGCCAGCATTCTCTACGAGCAGTACTTC.

The chain has TRBV6-2 or TRBV6-3 and TRBJ2-7; 9 positions match TRBD1. This CDR3 region has 15 residues. The J segment lost 5 bases and the V segment lost 4 bases, leaving 9 bases of the junction unmatched. The germline CDR1 and CDR2 sequences are MNHEY and SVGEGT. CDR3 DNA: TGTGCCAGCAGTTTTTTCCGGGACAGGGTGGACGAGCAGTACTTC. This codes for CASSFFRDRVDEQYF.

The rearrangement links TRBV2 to TRBJ1-6; the D gene is possibly TRBD1 (5 bases). Germline V gives CDR1 SNHLY, CDR2 FYNNEI. CDR3 length: 14 residues. Trimming pared 4 bases from V and 7 bases from J, leaving 11 bases between. The CDR3 DNA sequence: TGTGCCAGCAGTGTAGCAGGGTGGAATTCACCCCTCCACTTT. Its protein is CASSVAGWNSPLHF. Based on the CDR3 plus reference TRBV2 and TRBJ1-6, the full variable domain is EPEVTQTPSHQVTQMGQEVILRCVPISNHLYFYWYRQILGQKVEFLVSFYNNEISEKSEIFDDQFSVERPDGSNFTLKIRSTKLEDSAMYFCASSVAGWNSPLHFGNGTRLTVT.

The chain carries TRBV23-1 and TRBJ1-5, with D tentatively TRBD1 (6 bases). TRBV23-1 is identified as an open reading frame with a role that is uncertain. Deletions cut 3 bases from V and 2 bases from J, with 11 bases between. The CDR3 contains 15 residues. The CDR3 bases are TGCGCCAGCAGTCAGGGGGCGCAAGGCAATCAGCCCCAGCATTTT. It encodes CASSQGAQGNQPQHF.

This chain joins TRBV21-1 and TRBJ1-4; the D call in the table, TRBD1, was not verified against the DNA. TRBV21-1 is noted as a pseudogene. This CDR3 region has 18 residues. CDR3 DNA: TGTGCCAGCAGCGGACCGGGACAGGGGGTGGAAGATAATGAAAAACTGTTTTTT. It yields the protein CASSGPGQGVEDNEKLFF.

This chain joins TRBV12-3 or TRBV12-4 and TRBJ2-5; D may be TRBD1 (6 bases). The germline V and J ends were trimmed by 6 bases and 9 bases, with 11 bases remaining between them. This CDR3 is built from 11 residues. The CDR3 sequence is CASRAGDSQYF. In DNA form, the CDR3 reads TGTGCCAGCAGGGCAGGGGATTCCCAGTACTTC.

The genes are TRBV7-9 and TRBJ1-1; 7 bases line up with TRBD1. Per the germline V gene, CDR1 is SEHNR and CDR2 is FQNEAQ (reference sequence). This CDR3 has 17 residues. J was trimmed by 3 bases and V by 6 bases; bases with no gene match: 16. The CDR3 nucleotides are TGTGCCAGCAGGCTCAGCGGGCAGGGGGGAGGGGACACTGAAGCTTTCTTT. It translates to CASRLSGQGGGDTEAFF.

V usage is TRBV6-1 and J usage is TRBJ2-7; 9 positions agree with TRBD1. The germline V gene encodes CDR1 MNHNS and CDR2 SASEGT. This CDR3 comprises 18 residues. V shed 2 bases, J shed 4 bases, and the junction held 15 bases outside the gene matches. The CDR3 nucleotides are TGTGCCAGCAGTGAAAATAATTCGTTCGGGACAGGGATATACGAGCAGTACTTC. It is translated as CASSENNSFGTGIYEQYF.

Points on this clone: Mismatch with germline at one junction end may stem from a read error. The chain couples TRBV6-1 to TRBJ2-5; a possible D gene is TRBD1 (6 bases). The CDR3 extends over 13 amino acids. Germline CDR1 is MNHNS and CDR2 is SASEGT. The CDR3 DNA reads TGTGCCAGCAGGGAAGGACAGCAAGAGACCCAGTACTTC. This encodes CASREGQQETQYF.

As for this clone: The same CDR3 arises from other DNA sequences in this sample as well. This chain links TRBV5-1 with TRBJ2-1; 7 bases match TRBD1. This CDR3 has 16 amino acids. CDR1 is SGHRS and CDR2 is YFSETQ in the germline V gene. V was pared by 0 bases and J by 0 bases, with 3 bases of the junction left unmatched. In DNA, the CDR3 is TGCGCCAGCAGCTTGGTTGGGGACAGCTCCTACAATGAGCAGTTCTTC. This encodes CASSLVGDSSYNEQFF.

The V call is TRBV3-1 (or the pseudogene TRBV3-2), the J call TRBJ1-2; 8 nucleotides agree with TRBD1. Trimming took 3 bases from V and 5 from J; bases not matched to a gene: 11. CDR3 length: 16 amino acids. Germline-derived CDR1 and CDR2 are LGHDT and YNNKEL (reference sequence). CDR3 residues: CASSQTGTGRGYGYTF. As DNA, the CDR3 is TGTGCCAGCAGCCAGACCGGGACAGGAAGGGGTTATGGCTACACCTTC.

This clone showed up just a few times. This chain uses TRBV6-5 with TRBJ2-7; the D call may be TRBD1 or TRBD2 (5 bases each). This CDR3 is 16 amino acids long. The V gene lost 2 bases and the J gene lost 6 bases, with 20 bases spanning the gap. Germline CDR1 is MNHEY and CDR2 is SVGAGI. CDR3 in amino acids: CASSYRRPVFGTEQYF. The DNA for the CDR3 is TGTGCCAGCAGTTACCGACGGCCGGTCTTCGGGACCGAGCAGTACTTC.

The gene calls are TRBV2 and TRBJ1-5; D is perhaps TRBD1 (5 bases). The germline V gene has CDR1 SNHLY and CDR2 FYNNEI. Trimming cost V 2 bases and J 6 bases, with 5 bases left between them. The CDR3 spans 12 residues. This CDR3 is CASSERGQPQHF. The DNA for the CDR3 is TGTGCCAGCAGTGAAAGGGGTCAGCCCCAGCATTTT.

The chain recombines TRBV28 with TRBJ2-7, with 8 bases matching TRBD2. Germline loops: CDR1 MDHEN, CDR2 SYDVKM. The CDR3 has 15 residues. J gave up 2 bases and V 8 bases, and 11 bases lay outside the gene matches. The CDR3 spells CASGPPAGVTYEQYF. The CDR3, as DNA: TGTGCCAGCGGTCCCCCAGCGGGGGTCACCTACGAGCAGTACTTC.

V is TRBV24-1 and J is TRBJ2-1, with TRBD2 as a possible D gene (5 bases). Germline lookup yields CDR1 KGHDR and CDR2 SFDVKD. This CDR3 is built from 13 residues. Between the trimmed V and J ends, which lost 10 bases and 4 bases, there was a span of 13 bases. The CDR3 nucleotides read TGTGCCACTGGAACGACGGGGTACAATGAGCAGTTCTTC. Protein: CATGTTGYNEQFF.

This rearrangement joins TRBV7-2 to TRBJ1-5; D possibly corresponds to TRBD1 (6 bases). The CDR3 runs 15 residues. With 5 bases removed from V and 2 bases from J, the gap between germline ends came to 13 bases. Germline V gives CDR1 SGHTA, CDR2 FQGNSA. CDR3 coding DNA: TGTGCCAGCAGCCTGACAGGAGGTGGCAATCAGCCCCAGCATTTT. Translation: CASSLTGGGNQPQHF.

The chain uses TRBV24-1 and TRBJ1-4, with D possibly being TRBD1 (5 bases). Trimming took 4 bases from V and 2 from J, leaving 13 bases between them. This CDR3 spans 16 amino acids. Germline-derived CDR1 and CDR2 are KGHDR and SFDVKD. The CDR3 is CATSDSGRGTNEKLFF. CDR3 nucleotides: TGTGCCACCAGTGACTCAGGCCGGGGGACTAATGAAAAACTGTTTTTT.